This T cell receptor (beta chain) was captured by sequencing in a study of glioma-infiltrating T cells after dendritic cell vaccination. The study's findings and limits: Higher pretreatment TIL content predicted longer progression-free time and survival. No direct clonality-survival link was found; a diverse polyclonal response may matter.

PBMC sampling occurred before vaccination, two weeks after the third dose, and at progression. This CDR3 has 14 residues. Trimming left V 0 bases short and J 4 bases short, with 9 bases between. Germline V gene data show CDR1 as MNHNS and CDR2 as SASEGT. A word on this clone: Its antigen is unknown.

The PCR used 60 V beta and 13 J beta primers. Here immunoSEQ multiplex PCR was the method, and the copy in TCRdb shows in-frame clones only, minus some. The sample includes under 130,000 clones, 80% to 90% of them seen just once. The rearrangement uses TRBV6-1 and TRBJ1-2; D unclear. This sequence originates from a human donor with glioblastoma. Source: blood, taken before dendritic cell vaccination. The CDR3 loop is CASSEAMAGYGYTF. DNA of the CDR3: TGTGCCAGCAGTGAAGCGATGGCGGGCTATGGCTACACCTTC.